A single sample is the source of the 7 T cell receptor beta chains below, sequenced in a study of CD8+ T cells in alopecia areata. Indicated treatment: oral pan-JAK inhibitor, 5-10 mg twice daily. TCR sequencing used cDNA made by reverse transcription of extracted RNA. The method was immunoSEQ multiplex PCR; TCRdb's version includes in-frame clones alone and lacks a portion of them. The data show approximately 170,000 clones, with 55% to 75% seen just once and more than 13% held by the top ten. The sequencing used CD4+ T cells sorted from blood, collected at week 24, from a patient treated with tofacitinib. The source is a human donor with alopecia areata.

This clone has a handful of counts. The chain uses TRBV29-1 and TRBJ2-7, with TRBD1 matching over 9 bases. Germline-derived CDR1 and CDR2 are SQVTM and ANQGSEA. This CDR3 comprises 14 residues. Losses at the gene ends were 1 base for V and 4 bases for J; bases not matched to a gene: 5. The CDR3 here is CSVEATGGGYEQYF. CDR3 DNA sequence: TGCAGCGTTGAAGCCACAGGGGGCGGTTACGAGCAGTACTTC.

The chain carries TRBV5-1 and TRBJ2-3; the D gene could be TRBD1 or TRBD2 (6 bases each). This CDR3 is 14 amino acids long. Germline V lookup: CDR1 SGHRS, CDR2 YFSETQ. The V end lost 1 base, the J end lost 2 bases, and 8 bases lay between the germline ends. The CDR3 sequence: CASSLRGDTDTQYF. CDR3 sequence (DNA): TGCGCCAGCAGCTTGAGGGGGGACACAGATACGCAGTATTTT.

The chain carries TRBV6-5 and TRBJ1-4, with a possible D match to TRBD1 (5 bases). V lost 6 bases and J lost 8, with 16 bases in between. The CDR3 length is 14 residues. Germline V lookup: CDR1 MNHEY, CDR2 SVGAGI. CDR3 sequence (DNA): TGTGCCAGCAGGCGGGACCCTACCTGGGAAAAACTGTTTTTT. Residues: CASRRDPTWEKLFF.

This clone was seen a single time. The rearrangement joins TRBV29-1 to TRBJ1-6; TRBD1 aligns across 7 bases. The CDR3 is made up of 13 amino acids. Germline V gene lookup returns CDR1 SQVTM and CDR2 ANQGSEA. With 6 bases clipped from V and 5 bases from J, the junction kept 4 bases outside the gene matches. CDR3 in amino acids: CSVRDSDNSPLHF. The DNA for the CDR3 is TGCAGCGTACGGGACAGCGATAATTCACCCCTCCACTTT.

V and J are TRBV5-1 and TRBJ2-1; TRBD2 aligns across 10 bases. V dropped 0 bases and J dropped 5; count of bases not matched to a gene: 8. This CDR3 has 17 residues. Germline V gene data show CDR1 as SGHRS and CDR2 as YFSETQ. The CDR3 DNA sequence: TGCGCCAGCAGCTTGGAGGTTGTAGCGGGGGGAAACAATGAGCAGTTCTTC. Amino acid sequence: CASSLEVVAGGNNEQFF. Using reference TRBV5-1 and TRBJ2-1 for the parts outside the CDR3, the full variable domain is KAGVTQTPRYLIKTRGQQVTLSCSPISGHRSVSWYQQTPGQGLQFLFEYFSETQRNKGNFPGRFSGRQFSNSRSEMNVSTLELGDSALYLCASSLEVVAGGNNEQFFGPGTRLTVL.

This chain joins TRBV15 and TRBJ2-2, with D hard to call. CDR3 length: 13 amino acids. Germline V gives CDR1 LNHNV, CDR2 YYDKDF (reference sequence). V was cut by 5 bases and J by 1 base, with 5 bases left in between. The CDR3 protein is CATSRRNTGELFF. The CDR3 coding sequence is TGTGCCACCAGCCGCAGGAACACCGGGGAGCTGTTTTTT.

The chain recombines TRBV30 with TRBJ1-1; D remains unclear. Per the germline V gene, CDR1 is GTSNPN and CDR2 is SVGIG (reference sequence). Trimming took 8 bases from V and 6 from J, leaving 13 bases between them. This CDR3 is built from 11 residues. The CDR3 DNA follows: TGTGCCGCCCATCAGGTATCTGAAGCTTTCTTT. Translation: CAAHQVSEAFF.